The 22 T cell receptor beta chains given below trace back to one sample, sequenced in a study of T cells in Graves' hyperthyroidism and ophthalmopathy. The CDR3 regions of TCR beta were amplified from RNA transcripts. The HTBI primer set served for first-round RT-PCR of the TCR CDR3. TCRdb itself ran the multiplex PCR reads through MiXCR, one entry per CDR3 protein. The sample includes about 760,000 distinct CDR3 sequences, approximately 40% of them seen just once. The specimen was blood. These receptor sequences come from a middle-aged woman with Graves' hyperthyroidism.

This clonotype has at least ten counts. The chain joins TRBV20-1 to TRBJ2-5, with TRBD1 matching over 8 bases. There are 15 residues in the CDR3. The V gene's germline CDR1 is DFQATT and CDR2 SNEGSKA (reference sequence). The V gene end was trimmed by 4 bases and the J gene end by 2 bases; junction bases not matched to a gene: 9. Here the CDR3 reads CSATPSDRGQETQYF. Here the CDR3 DNA reads TGCAGTGCTACGCCCTCCGACAGGGGACAAGAGACCCAGTACTTC.

This clonotype has more than one count but fewer than ten. The CDR3 loop is CASSEDALFQPQHF. CDR3 DNA sequence: TGTGCCAGCAGCGAGGACGCCCTTTTCCAGCCCCAGCATTTT. This sequence joins TRBV9 and TRBJ1-5, with unresolved D. The CDR3 is 14 residues long. The germline V gene has CDR1 SGDLS and CDR2 YYNGEE. Trimming stripped 3 bases from V and 7 bases from J, with 14 bases between. Supplemented by reference TRBV9 and TRBJ1-5, the full variable domain reads DSGVTQTPKHLITATGQRVTLRCSPRSGDLSVYWYQQSLDQGLQFLIQYYNGEERAKGNILERFSAQQFPDLHSELNLSSLELGDSALYFCASSEDALFQPQHFGDGTRLSIL.

This chain connects TRBV9 to TRBJ2-2; D is tentatively TRBD1 or TRBD2 (6 bases each). Germline V gives CDR1 SGDLS, CDR2 YYNGEE. The CDR3 is 16 amino acids. V was cut by 2 bases and J by 6 bases, with 17 bases left in between. The CDR3 region is CASSVGGLGVPGELFF. For the CDR3, the DNA is TGTGCCAGCAGCGTTGGGGGGCTAGGGGTACCCGGGGAGCTGTTTTTT. The whole variable domain, remainder taken from reference TRBV9 and TRBJ2-2, is DSGVTQTPKHLITATGQRVTLRCSPRSGDLSVYWYQQSLDQGLQFLIQYYNGEERAKGNILERFSAQQFPDLHSELNLSSLELGDSALYFCASSVGGLGVPGELFFGEGSRLTVL.

This clonotype was counted many times. The V and J genes are TRBV19 and TRBJ1-6; the D is unclear. The V gene lost 0 bases and the J gene lost 9 bases, with 12 bases spanning the gap. Germline assignment: CDR1 LNHDA and CDR2 SQIVND (reference sequence). This CDR3 is 15 amino acids long. The CDR3 here is CASSIDGVGSSPLHF. The CDR3 DNA reads as TGTGCCAGTAGTATAGATGGGGTCGGTAGTTCACCCCTCCACTTT.

The V gene is TRBV24-1, the J gene TRBJ1-5, with a weak D call TRBD1 (5 bases). This CDR3 comprises 15 residues. Between the trimmed V and J ends, which lost 5 bases and 3 bases, there was a span of 13 bases. Germline assignment: CDR1 KGHDR and CDR2 SFDVKD. DNA for the CDR3: TGTGCCACCAGTGGGGGCAGGACGGACAATCAGCCCCAGCATTTT. As protein: CATSGGRTDNQPQHF.

In its sample, this clonotype was seen a few times. This CDR3 is CASSLRWLNTEAFF. DNA of the CDR3: TGTGCCAGCAGCCTACGGTGGTTGAACACTGAAGCTTTCTTT. The V gene is TRBV6-5, the J gene TRBJ1-1, with D hard to call. The ends were cut back, 6 bases at V and 0 bases at J, with 11 bases in the middle. Germline CDR1 MNHEY, CDR2 SVGAGI. There are 14 residues in the CDR3.

The V gene is TRBV9, the J gene TRBJ1-2, with D possibly being TRBD1 (5 bases). Germline values: CDR1 SGDLS, CDR2 YYNGEE. This CDR3 is built from 15 residues. Trimming cost V 3 bases and J 0 bases, with 12 bases left between them. CDR3 amino acids: CASSGAPGANYGYTF. The CDR3, as DNA: TGTGCCAGCAGCGGGGCCCCGGGGGCTAACTATGGCTACACCTTC.

This clonotype was seen a few times. This rearrangement joins TRBV19 to TRBJ1-1, with D possibly being TRBD1 (5 bases). The V end was cut by 3 bases, the J end by 4 bases, with 15 bases between. This CDR3 region has 15 residues. From germline, CDR1 is LNHDA and CDR2 SQIVND (reference sequence). CDR3 sequence (DNA): TGTGCCAGTAGTATTTTTCCAGGGTCGGGCACTGAAGCTTTCTTT. Amino acid sequence: CASSIFPGSGTEAFF.

As DNA, the CDR3 is TGTGCCAGCAGCGAGGGGGACCCCGGGCCTGGAAACACCATATATTTT. This codes for CASSEGDPGPGNTIYF. This chain connects TRBV9 to TRBJ1-3; possible D gene TRBD1, 6 bases. The CDR3 sequence is 16 residues long. V was clipped by 3 bases and J by 2 bases, with 15 bases between them. Germline V CDR1 and CDR2: SGDLS, YYNGEE.

This clonotype was observed a handful of times. This may be a read error: a much more frequent sequence differs by one nucleotide. The gene calls are TRBV7-9 and TRBJ2-7, with D perhaps matching TRBD1 or TRBD2 (5 bases each). The length of the CDR3 is 13 residues. CDR1 is SEHNR and CDR2 is FQNEAQ in the germline V gene (reference sequence). The CDR3: CASSFSVRGEQCF. DNA of the CDR3: TGTGCCAGCAGCTTTTCGGTGAGGGGCGAGCAGTGCTTC. Combining the CDR3 with reference TRBV7-9 and TRBJ2-7 gives the whole variable domain DTGVSQNPRHKITKRGQNVTFRCDPISEHNRLYWYRQTLGQGPEFLTYFQNEAQLEKSRLLSDRFSAERPKGSFSTLEIQRTEQGDSAMYLCASSFSVRGEQCFGPGTRLTVT.

The chain employs TRBV10-3 and TRBJ1-2, with a weak D call TRBD1 (6 bases). V lost 7 bases to trimming and J lost 4 bases, with 16 bases between them. This CDR3 region has 14 residues. In germline, CDR1 is ENHRY, CDR2 SYGVKD. The CDR3 region has the DNA TGTGCCATCACTAGGGACAAGAGCTCCTATGGCTACACCTTC. This translates into CAITRDKSSYGYTF.

The chain joins TRBV12-3 or TRBV12-4 to TRBJ1-1; D remains ambiguous. This CDR3 is 14 amino acids long. V was trimmed by 1 base and J by 6 bases, leaving 12 bases between them. The CDR3 is CASSLGFGVPEAFF. The CDR3 DNA follows: TGTGCCAGCAGTTTAGGTTTCGGGGTCCCTGAAGCTTTCTTT.

This clonotype was observed at least ten times. The rearrangement uses TRBV4-2 and TRBJ2-5, with unresolved D. CDR3 length equals 13 residues. Looked up from germline, CDR1 is LGHNA and CDR2 is YNFKEQ. V shed 1 base and J shed 2 bases, with 5 bases lying between them. CDR3 nucleotides: TGTGCCAGCAGCCAAGTCCCACAAGAGACCCAGTACTTC. This codes for CASSQVPQETQYF.

This clonotype was picked up many times. The V and J genes are TRBV29-1 and TRBJ2-5; no definite D call. Per the germline V gene, CDR1 is SQVTM and CDR2 is ANQGSEA. The germline V and J ends were trimmed by 4 bases and 1 base, with 1 base remaining between them. The CDR3 runs to 10 residues. The CDR3 sequence is CSVAQETQYF. CDR3 DNA: TGCAGCGTTGCCCAAGAGACCCAGTACTTC.

Many counts were recorded for this clonotype. The V gene is TRBV4-3, the J gene TRBJ2-5; D ambiguous. The CDR3 totals 12 residues. Deletions cut 0 bases from V and 5 bases from J, with 4 bases between. Germline values: CDR1 LGHNA, CDR2 YSLEER. The CDR3 coding sequence is TGCGCCAGCAGCCAAGATTTGGAGACCCAGTACTTC. This gives the protein CASSQDLETQYF.

The genes are TRBV10-2 and TRBJ2-7; 12 bases are shared with TRBD1. V gave up 10 bases and J gave up 0 bases; unmatched junction bases: 10. The CDR3 has 16 residues. CDR1 WSHSY and CDR2 SAAADI come from the germline V gene. For the CDR3, the DNA is TGCGCCACCGGGGACAGGGGGCGATTCCGCTCCTACGAGCAGTACTTC. It encodes CATGDRGRFRSYEQYF.

This clonotype was seen ten or more times. This chain connects TRBV5-1 to TRBJ1-4; 8 nucleotides agree with TRBD1. After removal of 4 bases from V and 8 bases from J, the junction contained 10 bases not matched to a gene. The CDR3 is 15 amino acids. CDR1 and CDR2 (germline): SGHRS, YFSETQ. CDR3 loop: CASSLTGVALEKLFF. The DNA of the CDR3 is TGCGCCAGCAGCCTGACAGGGGTGGCTCTCGAAAAACTGTTTTTT. The whole variable domain, filled in from reference TRBV5-1 and TRBJ1-4, reads KAGVTQTPRYLIKTRGQQVTLSCSPISGHRSVSWYQQTPGQGLQFLFEYFSETQRNKGNFPGRFSGRQFSNSRSEMNVSTLELGDSALYLCASSLTGVALEKLFFGSGTQLSVL.

This clonotype is a singleton in its sample. The chain joins TRBV19 to TRBJ1-1, with 9 bases that match TRBD1. The CDR3 consists of 15 residues. In germline, CDR1 is LNHDA, CDR2 SQIVND (reference sequence). With 2 bases clipped from V and 4 bases from J, the junction kept 5 bases outside the gene matches. CDR3 sequence reads: CASSIRPGQGTEAFF. CDR3 coding DNA: TGTGCCAGTAGTATACGACCGGGACAGGGCACTGAAGCTTTCTTT.

The table lists this clonotype with many counts. A much larger clone differs by one base, so this may be a read error. The chain combines TRBV12-3 or TRBV12-4 with TRBJ2-5; D is possibly TRBD2 (6 bases). CDR3 length equals 12 residues. The V gene lost 5 bases and the J gene lost 4 bases, with 8 bases spanning the gap. CDR3: CASSGGIETQYF. CDR3 nucleotides: TGTGCCAGCAGTGGGGGGATAGAGACCCAGTACTTC.

The rearrangement links TRBV7-8 to TRBJ1-2; TRBD1 matches at 8 bases. V lost 2 bases, J lost 4 bases, and 12 bases stayed unmatched. The CDR3 totals 17 residues. Germline CDR1 is SGHVS and CDR2 is FQNEAQ. CDR3 nucleotide sequence: TGTGCCAGCAGCTTAATTCTTAAGGGACAGGTAGCCTATGGCTACACCTTC. Translation: CASSLILKGQVAYGYTF.

There are a few counts of this clonotype. The CDR3 spells CASSLRSGRSDTGELFF. The CDR3 coding sequence is TGTGCCAGCAGTTTACGGAGCGGGAGAAGTGACACCGGGGAGCTGTTTTTT. This chain links TRBV6-5 with TRBJ2-2, with 8 bases lining up with TRBD2. V lost 4 bases, J lost 3 bases, and 10 bases stayed unmatched. The CDR3 spans 17 residues. Germline V gene sequence: CDR1 MNHEY, CDR2 SVGAGI.

The V gene is TRBV7-2, the J gene TRBJ2-7, with 8 bases aligning to TRBD2. J was trimmed by 5 bases and V by 3 bases; bases with no gene match: 6. This CDR3 region has 14 residues. The germline V gene has CDR1 SGHTA and CDR2 FQGNSA. CDR3 DNA sequence: TGTGCCAGCAGCTTCGGGAGGGATATCGACGAGCAGTACTTC. Protein: CASSFGRDIDEQYF.